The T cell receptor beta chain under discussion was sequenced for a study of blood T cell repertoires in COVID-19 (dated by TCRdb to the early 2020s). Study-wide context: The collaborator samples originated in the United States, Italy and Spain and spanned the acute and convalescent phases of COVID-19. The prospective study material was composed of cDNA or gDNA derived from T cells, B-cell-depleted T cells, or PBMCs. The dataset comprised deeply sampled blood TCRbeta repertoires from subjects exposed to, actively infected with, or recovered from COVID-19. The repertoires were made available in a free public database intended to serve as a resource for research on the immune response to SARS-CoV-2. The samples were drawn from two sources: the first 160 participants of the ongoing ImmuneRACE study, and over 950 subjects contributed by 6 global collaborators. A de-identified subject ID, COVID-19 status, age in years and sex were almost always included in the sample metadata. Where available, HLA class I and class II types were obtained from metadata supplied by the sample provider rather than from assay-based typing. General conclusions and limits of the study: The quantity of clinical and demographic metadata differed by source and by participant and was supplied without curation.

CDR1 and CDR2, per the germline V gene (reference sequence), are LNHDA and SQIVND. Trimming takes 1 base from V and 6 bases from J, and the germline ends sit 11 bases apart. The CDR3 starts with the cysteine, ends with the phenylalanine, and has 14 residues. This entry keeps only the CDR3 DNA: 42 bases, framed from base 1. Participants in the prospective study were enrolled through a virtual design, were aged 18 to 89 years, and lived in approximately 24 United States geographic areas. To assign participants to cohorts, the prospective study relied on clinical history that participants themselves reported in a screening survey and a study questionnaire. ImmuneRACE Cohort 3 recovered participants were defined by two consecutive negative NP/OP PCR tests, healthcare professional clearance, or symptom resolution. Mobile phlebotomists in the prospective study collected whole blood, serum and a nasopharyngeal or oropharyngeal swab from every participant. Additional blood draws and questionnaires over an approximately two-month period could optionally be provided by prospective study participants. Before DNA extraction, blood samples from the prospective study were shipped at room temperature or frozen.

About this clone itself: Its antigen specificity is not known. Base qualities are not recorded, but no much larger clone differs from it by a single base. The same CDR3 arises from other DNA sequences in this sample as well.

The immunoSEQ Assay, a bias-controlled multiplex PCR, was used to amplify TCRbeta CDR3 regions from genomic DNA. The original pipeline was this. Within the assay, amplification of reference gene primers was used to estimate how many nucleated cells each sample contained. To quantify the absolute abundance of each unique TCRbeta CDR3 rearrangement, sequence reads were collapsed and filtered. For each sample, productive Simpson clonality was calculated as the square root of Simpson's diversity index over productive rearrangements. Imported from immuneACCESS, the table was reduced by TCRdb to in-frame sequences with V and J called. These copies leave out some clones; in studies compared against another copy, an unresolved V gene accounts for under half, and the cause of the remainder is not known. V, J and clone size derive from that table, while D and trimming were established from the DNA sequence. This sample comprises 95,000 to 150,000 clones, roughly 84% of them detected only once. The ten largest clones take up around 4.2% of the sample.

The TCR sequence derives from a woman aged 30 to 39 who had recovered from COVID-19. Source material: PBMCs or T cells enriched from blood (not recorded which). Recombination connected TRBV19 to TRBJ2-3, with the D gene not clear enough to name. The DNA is TGTGCCAGTAGTATAGGACTGGCTGGCGATACGCAGTATTTT. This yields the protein CASSIGLAGDTQYF.